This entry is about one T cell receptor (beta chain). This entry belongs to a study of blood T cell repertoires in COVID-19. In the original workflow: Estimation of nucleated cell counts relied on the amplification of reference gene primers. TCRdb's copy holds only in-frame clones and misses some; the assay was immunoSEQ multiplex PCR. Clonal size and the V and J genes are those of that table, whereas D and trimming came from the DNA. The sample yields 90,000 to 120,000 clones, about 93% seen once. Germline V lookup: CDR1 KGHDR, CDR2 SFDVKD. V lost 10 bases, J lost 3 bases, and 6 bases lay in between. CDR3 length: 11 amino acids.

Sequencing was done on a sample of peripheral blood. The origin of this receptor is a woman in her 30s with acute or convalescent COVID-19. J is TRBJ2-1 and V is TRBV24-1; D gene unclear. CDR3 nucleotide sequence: TGTGCCACGGGCGACTACAATGAGCAGTTCTTC. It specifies CATGDYNEQFF.